These 17 T cell receptor beta chains originate from one sample sequenced in a study of blood T cell repertoires in COVID-19. The assay was immunoSEQ multiplex PCR, and TCRdb's table has in-frame clones only and misses some. Among about 300,000 clones listed, about nine tenths were seen once. The sample comprised peripheral blood. The receptors shown here come from a woman in her twenties or thirties who had recovered from COVID-19.

The chain employs TRBV7-2 and TRBJ1-2, with a possible D match to TRBD1 (5 bases). The CDR3 length is 15 residues. V was clipped by 1 base and J by 7 bases, with 16 bases between them. Germline V gene sequence: CDR1 SGHTA, CDR2 FQGNSA. CDR3 amino acids: CASSLDPTGPSGYTF. The DNA for the CDR3 is TGTGCCAGCAGCTTAGACCCCACAGGCCCGTCTGGCTACACCTTC.

V usage is TRBV29-1 and J usage is TRBJ1-2; TRBD1 might be the D (6 bases). The CDR3 length is 12 residues. Germline V gene data show CDR1 as SQVTM and CDR2 as ANQGSEA. V was trimmed by 6 bases and J by 8 bases, leaving 16 bases between them. The CDR3: CSVTSRGGGYTF. In nucleotides, the CDR3 is TGCAGCGTGACCTCGAGGGGGGGAGGCTACACCTTC. Full variable domain (remainder filled in from reference TRBV29-1 and TRBJ1-2): SAVISQKPSRDICQRGTSLTIQCQVDSQVTMMFWYRQQPGQSLTLIATANQGSEATYESGFVIDKFPISRPNLTFSTLTVSNMSPEDSSIYLCSVTSRGGGYTFGSGTRLTVV.

This clone appeared a single time. The rearrangement links TRBV6-5 to TRBJ1-2; tentative D call: TRBD1 (6 bases). This CDR3 has 15 amino acids. The V end lost 2 bases, the J end lost 7 bases, and 17 bases lay between the germline ends. CDR1 is MNHEY and CDR2 is SVGAGI in the germline V gene. The CDR3 protein is CASSYRTDLSGGYTF. The CDR3 DNA sequence: TGTGCCAGCAGTTACAGGACAGACCTCAGCGGTGGCTACACCTTC.

This clone was seen only a few times. The gene calls are TRBV6-5 and TRBJ1-5, with D possibly TRBD1 on 5 matching bases. Germline V CDR1 and CDR2: MNHEY, SVGAGI. The CDR3 totals 14 residues. Trimming took off 4 bases at V and 6 bases at J, with 13 bases between the two ends. This chain's CDR3 is CASSSQGSGQPQHF. In DNA form, the CDR3 reads TGTGCCAGCAGTTCTCAGGGCTCGGGTCAGCCCCAGCATTTT.

This clone was detected only once. The chain uses TRBV7-9 and TRBJ2-1, with a tentative D call TRBD2 (6 bases). The CDR3 spans 14 residues. Germline V CDR1 and CDR2: SEHNR, FQNEAQ (reference sequence). The V gene lost 1 base and the J gene lost 8 bases, with 12 bases spanning the gap. The CDR3, as DNA: TGTGCCAGCAGCTTAGAGACTAGTAGGGATGAGCAGTTCTTC. The encoded protein is CASSLETSRDEQFF.

In its sample, this clone was seen a few times. The CDR3 DNA sequence: TGTGCCAGTAGTATAAGGGGGCAGGGGAACATTCAGTACTTC. It encodes CASSIRGQGNIQYF. The chain is built from TRBV19 and TRBJ2-4, with 7 bases aligning to TRBD1. The length of the CDR3 is 14 residues. The V gene's germline CDR1 is LNHDA and CDR2 SQIVND (reference sequence). Trimming took 2 bases from V and 7 from J; bases not matched to a gene: 5. Full variable domain (outside the CDR3, taken from reference TRBV19 and TRBJ2-4): DGGITQSPKYLFRKEGQNVTLSCEQNLNHDAMYWYRQDPGQGLRLIYYSQIVNDFQKGDIAEGYSVSREKKESFPLTVTSAQKNPTAFYLCASSIRGQGNIQYFGAGTRLSVL.

This clone was seen only once. The chain has TRBV19 and TRBJ1-1, with D maybe TRBD1 (5 bases). This CDR3 contains 13 residues. Germline values: CDR1 LNHDA, CDR2 SQIVND (reference sequence). V was clipped by 3 bases and J by 5 bases, with 10 bases between them. As DNA, the CDR3 is TGTGCCAGTAGTATTCGGGGGAGGACTGAAGCTTTCTTT. Its translation: CASSIRGRTEAFF.

The chain employs TRBV24-1 and TRBJ2-1, with 8 bases that match TRBD1. The CDR3 is 15 residues long. J lost 6 bases, V lost 3 bases, and 6 bases had no gene match. Germline CDR1 and CDR2: KGHDR and SFDVKD. DNA for the CDR3: TGTGCCACCAGTGATGCGGCCGGGACAGGCAATGAGCAGTTCTTC. It yields the protein CATSDAAGTGNEQFF.

This chain joins TRBV18 and TRBJ1-4; TRBD1 is a possible D gene (5 bases). The germline V gene has CDR1 KGHSH and CDR2 LQKENI. With 3 bases removed from V and 14 bases from J, the gap between germline ends came to 16 bases. The CDR3 sequence is 13 residues long. DNA for the CDR3: TGTGCCAGCTCACCTCGATATAGGGACTCCCTGTTTTTT. It codes for CASSPRYRDSLFF.

The V call is TRBV5-1, the J call TRBJ2-6; 7 bases are shared with TRBD1. V lost 4 bases to trimming and J lost 3 bases; unmatched junction nucleotides: 10. Germline V CDR1 and CDR2: SGHRS, YFSETQ. The CDR3 sequence is 17 residues long. The CDR3 sequence: CASSRDRRFYGANVLTF. The CDR3 coding sequence is TGCGCCAGCAGCCGGGACAGAAGGTTTTATGGGGCCAACGTCCTGACTTTC. Supplemented by reference TRBV5-1 and TRBJ2-6, the full variable domain reads KAGVTQTPRYLIKTRGQQVTLSCSPISGHRSVSWYQQTPGQGLQFLFEYFSETQRNKGNFPGRFSGRQFSNSRSEMNVSTLELGDSALYLCASSRDRRFYGANVLTFGAGSRLTVL.

This clone has more than one count but fewer than ten. This chain links TRBV27 with TRBJ1-2; D is unclear. Looked up from germline, CDR1 is MNHEY and CDR2 is SMNVEV (reference sequence). V was clipped by 3 bases and J by 4 bases, with 12 bases between them. This CDR3 has 14 amino acids. CDR3 DNA: TGTGCCAGCAGTTTTTCCCGGGGTTCCTATGGCTACACCTTC. Translating gives CASSFSRGSYGYTF.

The chain uses TRBV12-5 and TRBJ1-1, with D tentatively TRBD1 (6 bases). The CDR3 loop spans 15 amino acids. Germline V gene data show CDR1 as LGHNT and CDR2 as FRNRAP. Trimming took 1 base from V and 3 from J, leaving 12 bases between them. CDR3 sequence (DNA): TGTGCTAGTGGTTTGGCACAACAGGGTTACACTGAAGCTTTCTTT. Its translation is CASGLAQQGYTEAFF. Full variable domain (missing parts from reference TRBV12-5 and TRBJ1-1): DARVTQTPRHKVTEMGQEVTMRCQPILGHNTVFWYRQTMMQGLELLAYFRNRAPLDDSGMPKDRFSAEMPDATLATLKIQPSEPRDSAVYFCASGLAQQGYTEAFFGQGTRLTVV.

V is TRBV2 and J is TRBJ2-5, with TRBD2 matching over 8 bases. This CDR3 is 14 amino acids long. Germline lookup yields CDR1 SNHLY and CDR2 FYNNEI. Trimming at V came to 7 bases and at J to 5 bases, leaving 9 bases not matched to a gene. CDR3 bases: TGTGCCAGCACCCGAGCGGGGGCCGCCGAGACCCAGTACTTC. This translates into CASTRAGAAETQYF.

This clone was seen just once. The rearrangement links TRBV5-5 to TRBJ1-2, with 9 bases fitting TRBD1. The CDR3 has 13 amino acids. The V segment lost 4 bases and the J segment 7 bases; nucleotides outside the gene matches: 5. Germline CDR1 and CDR2: SGHKS and YYEKEE (reference sequence). CDR3 in DNA: TGTGCCAGCAGCAGGGACAGGGAGGGTGGCTACACCTTC. Translated, it gives CASSRDREGGYTF.

The CDR3 nucleotides read TGTGCCAGCAGTGGACCAGGTGTGGCGCATATTTCGGATGAAAAACTGTTTTTT. Translating gives CASSGPGVAHISDEKLFF. V and J are TRBV6-1 and TRBJ1-4; no clear D gene. Trimming took 4 bases from V and 6 from J, leaving 24 bases between them. Germline assignment: CDR1 MNHNS and CDR2 SASEGT. CDR3 length equals 18 residues.

This sequence joins TRBV5-1 and TRBJ1-2, with D maybe TRBD1 (6 bases). The CDR3 length is 15 residues. The germline V and J ends were trimmed by 4 bases and 8 bases, with 21 bases remaining between them. Germline CDR1 reads SGHRS; CDR2 reads YFSETQ. The CDR3, as DNA: TGCGCCAGCAGCGCCGTCCAGGGGTTTGTGGGGGGCTACACCTTC. It is translated as CASSAVQGFVGGYTF.

V and J are TRBV29-1 and TRBJ1-2, with 7 bases that match TRBD1. The CDR3 has 14 amino acids. J lost 4 bases, V lost 3 bases, and 8 bases had no gene match. From germline, CDR1 is SQVTM and CDR2 ANQGSEA. CDR3 sequence: CSVEVGTAPYGYTF. The CDR3, as DNA: TGCAGCGTTGAGGTCGGGACAGCCCCCTATGGCTACACCTTC.